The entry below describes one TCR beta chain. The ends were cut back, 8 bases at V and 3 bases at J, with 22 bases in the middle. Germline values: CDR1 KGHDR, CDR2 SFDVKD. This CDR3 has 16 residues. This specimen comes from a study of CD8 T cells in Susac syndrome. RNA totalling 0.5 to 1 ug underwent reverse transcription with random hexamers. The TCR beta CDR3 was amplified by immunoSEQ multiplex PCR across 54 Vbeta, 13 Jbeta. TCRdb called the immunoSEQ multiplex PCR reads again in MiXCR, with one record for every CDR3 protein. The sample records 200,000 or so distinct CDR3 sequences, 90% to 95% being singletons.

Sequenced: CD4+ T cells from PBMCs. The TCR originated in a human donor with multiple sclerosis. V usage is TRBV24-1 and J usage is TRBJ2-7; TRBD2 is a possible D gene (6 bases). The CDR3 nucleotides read TGTGCCACCACCACCCCGGGACTTCTTCAGGACTACGAGCAGTACTTC. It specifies CATTTPGLLQDYEQYF.